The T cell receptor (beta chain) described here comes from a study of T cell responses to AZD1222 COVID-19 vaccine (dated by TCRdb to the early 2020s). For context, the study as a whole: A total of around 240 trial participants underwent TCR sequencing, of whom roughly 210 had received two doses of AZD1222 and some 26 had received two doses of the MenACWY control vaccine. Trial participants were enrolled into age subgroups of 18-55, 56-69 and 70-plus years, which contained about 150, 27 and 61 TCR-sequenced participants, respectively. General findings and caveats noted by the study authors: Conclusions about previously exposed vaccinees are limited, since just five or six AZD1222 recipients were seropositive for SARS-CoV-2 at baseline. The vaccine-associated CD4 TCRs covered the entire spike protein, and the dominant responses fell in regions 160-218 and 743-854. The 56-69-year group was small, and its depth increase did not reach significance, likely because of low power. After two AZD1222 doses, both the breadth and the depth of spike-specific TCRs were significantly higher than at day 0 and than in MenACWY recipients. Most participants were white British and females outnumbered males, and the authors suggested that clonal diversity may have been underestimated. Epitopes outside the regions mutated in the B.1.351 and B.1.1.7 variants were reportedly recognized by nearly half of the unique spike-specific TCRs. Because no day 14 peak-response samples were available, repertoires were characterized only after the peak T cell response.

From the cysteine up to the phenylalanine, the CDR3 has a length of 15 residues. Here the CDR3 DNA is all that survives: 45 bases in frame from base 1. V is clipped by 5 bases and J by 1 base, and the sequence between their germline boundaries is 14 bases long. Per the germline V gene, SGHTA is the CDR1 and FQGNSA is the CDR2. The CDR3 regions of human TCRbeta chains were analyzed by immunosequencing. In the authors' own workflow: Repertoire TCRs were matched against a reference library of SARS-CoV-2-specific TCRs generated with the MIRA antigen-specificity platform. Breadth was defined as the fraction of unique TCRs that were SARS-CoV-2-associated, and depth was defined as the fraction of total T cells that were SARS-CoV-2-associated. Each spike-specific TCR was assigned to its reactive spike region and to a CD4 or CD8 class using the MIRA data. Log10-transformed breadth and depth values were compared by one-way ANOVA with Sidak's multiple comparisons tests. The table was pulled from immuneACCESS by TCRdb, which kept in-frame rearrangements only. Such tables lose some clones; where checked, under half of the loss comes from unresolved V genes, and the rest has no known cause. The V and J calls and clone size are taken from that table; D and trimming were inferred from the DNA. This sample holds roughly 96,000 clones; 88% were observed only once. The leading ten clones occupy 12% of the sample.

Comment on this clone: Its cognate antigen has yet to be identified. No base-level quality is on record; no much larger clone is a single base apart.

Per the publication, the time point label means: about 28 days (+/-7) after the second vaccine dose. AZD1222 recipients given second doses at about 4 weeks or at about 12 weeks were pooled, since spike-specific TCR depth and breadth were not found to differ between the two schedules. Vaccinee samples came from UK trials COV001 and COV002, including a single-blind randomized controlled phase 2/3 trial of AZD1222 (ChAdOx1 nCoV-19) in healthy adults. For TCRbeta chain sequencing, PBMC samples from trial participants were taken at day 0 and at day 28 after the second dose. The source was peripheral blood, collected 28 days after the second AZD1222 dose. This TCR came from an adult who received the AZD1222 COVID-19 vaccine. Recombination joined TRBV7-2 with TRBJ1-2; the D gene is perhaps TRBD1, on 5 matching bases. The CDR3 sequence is CASSPRDADNYGYTF. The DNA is TGTGCCAGCAGCCCAAGGGACGCGGATAACTATGGCTACACCTTC.